The subject of this entry is one T cell receptor beta chain. The antigen is unknown. With no exception, relapse followed autologous stem cell transplantation in all patients, and brentuximab vedotin exposure varied. Reported best responses ranged across complete response, partial response or progressive disease. The data were taken from a study of PD-1 blockade in classical Hodgkin lymphoma. Trimming took 3 bases from V and 3 from J; bases not matched to a gene: 13. The CDR3 loop spans 17 amino acids. CDR1 and CDR2 from the germline V gene are SGHRS and YFSETQ. Produced via immunoSEQ multiplex PCR; TCRdb's table is partial and in-frame only. This table has just over 50,000 clones, around 78% appearing once. Broader study findings: Complete responders showed a baseline diversity that resembled the diversity of newly diagnosed patients.

Sequencing used peripheral blood mononuclear cells (PBMCs), obtained before the second cycle of nivolumab. The chain is built from TRBV5-1 and TRBJ2-3, with 7 positions matching TRBD2. This TCR was recovered from a human donor with classical Hodgkin lymphoma. CDR3 in amino acids: CASSWRLASKSTDTQYF. Here the CDR3 DNA reads TGCGCCAGCAGCTGGCGACTAGCCTCGAAGAGTACAGATACGCAGTATTTT. The full variable domain, rest sourced from reference TRBV5-1 and TRBJ2-3, is KAGVTQTPRYLIKTRGQQVTLSCSPISGHRSVSWYQQTPGQGLQFLFEYFSETQRNKGNFPGRFSGRQFSNSRSEMNVSTLELGDSALYLCASSWRLASKSTDTQYFGPGTRLTVL.